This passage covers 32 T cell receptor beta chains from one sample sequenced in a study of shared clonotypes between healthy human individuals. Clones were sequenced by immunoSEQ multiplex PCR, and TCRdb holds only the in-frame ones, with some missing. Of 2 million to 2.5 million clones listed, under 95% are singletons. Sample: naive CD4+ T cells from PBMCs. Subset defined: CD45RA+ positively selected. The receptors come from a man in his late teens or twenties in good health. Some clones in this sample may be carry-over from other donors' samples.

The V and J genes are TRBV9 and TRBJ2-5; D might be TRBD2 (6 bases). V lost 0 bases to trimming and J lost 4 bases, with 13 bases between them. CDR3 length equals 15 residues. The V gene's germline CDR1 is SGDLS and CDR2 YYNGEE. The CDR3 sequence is CASSVAEGLAETQYF. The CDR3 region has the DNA TGTGCCAGCAGCGTAGCGGAGGGCCTGGCAGAGACCCAGTACTTC.

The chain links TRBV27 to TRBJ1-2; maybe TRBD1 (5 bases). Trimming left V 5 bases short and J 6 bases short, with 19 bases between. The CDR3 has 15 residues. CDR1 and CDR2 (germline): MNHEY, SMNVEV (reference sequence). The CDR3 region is CASSPISQGPHGYTF. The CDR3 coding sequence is TGTGCCAGCAGTCCGATTAGTCAGGGACCGCATGGCTACACCTTC.

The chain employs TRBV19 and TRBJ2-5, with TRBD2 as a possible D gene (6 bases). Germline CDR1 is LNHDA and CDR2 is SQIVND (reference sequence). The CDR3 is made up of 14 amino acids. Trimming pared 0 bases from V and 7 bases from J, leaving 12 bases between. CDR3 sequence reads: CASSIDRGSGTQYF. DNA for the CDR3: TGTGCCAGTAGTATAGATCGGGGGTCCGGGACCCAGTACTTC.

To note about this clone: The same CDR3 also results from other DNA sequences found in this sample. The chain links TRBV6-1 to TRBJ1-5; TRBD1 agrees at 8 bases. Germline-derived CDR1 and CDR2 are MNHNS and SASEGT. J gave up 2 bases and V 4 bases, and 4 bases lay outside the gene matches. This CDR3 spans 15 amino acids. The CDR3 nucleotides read TGTGCCAGCAGTGGCCCAGGGGGCGGCAATCAGCCCCAGCATTTT. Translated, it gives CASSGPGGGNQPQHF.

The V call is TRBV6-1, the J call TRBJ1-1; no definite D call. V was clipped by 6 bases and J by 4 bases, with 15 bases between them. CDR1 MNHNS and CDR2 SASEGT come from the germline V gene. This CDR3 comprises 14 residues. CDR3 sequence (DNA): TGTGCCAGCAGGGAACAGAGGGTACTCACTGAAGCTTTCTTT. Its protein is CASREQRVLTEAFF.

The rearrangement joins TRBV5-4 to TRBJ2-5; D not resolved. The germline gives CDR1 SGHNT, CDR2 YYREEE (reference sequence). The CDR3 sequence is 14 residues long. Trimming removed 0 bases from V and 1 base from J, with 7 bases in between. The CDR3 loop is CASSLGAAQETQYF. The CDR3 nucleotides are TGTGCCAGCAGCTTGGGGGCAGCCCAAGAGACCCAGTACTTC.

As DNA, the CDR3 is TGCGCCAGCAGCCTGGCTAGCGGGGGGAGCGAGCAGTACTTC. Translation: CASSLASGGSEQYF. This chain uses TRBV4-1 with TRBJ2-5; 11 bases line up with TRBD2. The last part of the DNA fits TRBJ2-7 better; the J call may be wrong. Germline CDR1 is MGHRA and CDR2 is YSYEKL. This CDR3 has 14 residues.

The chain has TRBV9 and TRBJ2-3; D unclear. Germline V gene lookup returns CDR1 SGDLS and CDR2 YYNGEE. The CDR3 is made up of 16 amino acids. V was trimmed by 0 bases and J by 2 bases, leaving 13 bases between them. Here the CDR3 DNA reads TGTGCCAGCAGCGTAGCTGGTGGCGGTTACACAGATACGCAGTATTTT. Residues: CASSVAGGGYTDTQYF.

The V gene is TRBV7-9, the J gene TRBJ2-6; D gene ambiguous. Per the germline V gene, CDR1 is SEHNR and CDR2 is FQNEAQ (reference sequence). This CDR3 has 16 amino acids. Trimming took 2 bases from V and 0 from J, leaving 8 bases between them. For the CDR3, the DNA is TGTGCCAGCAGCTTATGGGGAAGCTCTGGGGCCAACGTCCTGACTTTC. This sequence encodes CASSLWGSSGANVLTF. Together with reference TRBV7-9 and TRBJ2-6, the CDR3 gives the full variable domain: DTGVSQNPRHKITKRGQNVTFRCDPISEHNRLYWYRQTLGQGPEFLTYFQNEAQLEKSRLLSDRFSAERPKGSFSTLEIQRTEQGDSAMYLCASSLWGSSGANVLTFGAGSRLTVL.

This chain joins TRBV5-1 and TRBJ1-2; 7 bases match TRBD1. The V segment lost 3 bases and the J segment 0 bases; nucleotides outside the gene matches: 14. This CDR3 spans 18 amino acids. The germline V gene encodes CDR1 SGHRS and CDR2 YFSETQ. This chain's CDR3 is CASSSLPGQSFSNYGYTF. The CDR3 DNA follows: TGCGCCAGCAGCTCTTTACCGGGACAGTCTTTTTCTAACTATGGCTACACCTTC.

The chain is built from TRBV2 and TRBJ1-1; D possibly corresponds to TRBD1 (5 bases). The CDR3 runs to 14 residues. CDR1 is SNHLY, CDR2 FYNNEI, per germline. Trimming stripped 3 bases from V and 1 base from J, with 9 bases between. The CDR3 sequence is CASSDRVGNTEAFF. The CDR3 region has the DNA TGTGCCAGCAGTGACAGGGTAGGGAACACTGAAGCTTTCTTT.

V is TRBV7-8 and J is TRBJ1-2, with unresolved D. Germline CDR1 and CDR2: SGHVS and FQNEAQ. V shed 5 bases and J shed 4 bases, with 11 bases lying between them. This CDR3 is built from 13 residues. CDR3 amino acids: CASSPGGIYGYTF. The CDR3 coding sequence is TGTGCCAGCAGCCCCGGTGGGATCTATGGCTACACCTTC.

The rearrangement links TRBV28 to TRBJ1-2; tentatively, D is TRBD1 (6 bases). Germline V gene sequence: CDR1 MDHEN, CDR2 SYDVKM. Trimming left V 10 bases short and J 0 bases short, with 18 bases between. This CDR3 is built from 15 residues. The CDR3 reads CATNYGTPTNYGYTF. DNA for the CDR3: TGTGCCACCAACTACGGGACACCCACTAACTATGGCTACACCTTC.

In DNA form, the CDR3 reads TGCGCCAGCAGCTTGGAAAACAGGAACACTGAAGCTTTCTTT. Its protein product is CASSLENRNTEAFF. The rearrangement links TRBV5-1 to TRBJ1-1; D gene unclear. The germline gives CDR1 SGHRS, CDR2 YFSETQ. This CDR3 is built from 14 residues. V was pared by 0 bases and J by 1 base, with 7 bases between.

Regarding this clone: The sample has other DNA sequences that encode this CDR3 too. The CDR3 here is CASSSHGTDTQYF. CDR3 DNA sequence: TGTGCCAGCAGTTCCCATGGCACAGATACGCAGTATTTT. V and J are TRBV28 and TRBJ2-3; D not resolved. V shed 4 bases and J shed 1 base, with 6 bases lying between them. The CDR3 sequence is 13 residues long. Germline CDR1 reads MDHEN; CDR2 reads SYDVKM.

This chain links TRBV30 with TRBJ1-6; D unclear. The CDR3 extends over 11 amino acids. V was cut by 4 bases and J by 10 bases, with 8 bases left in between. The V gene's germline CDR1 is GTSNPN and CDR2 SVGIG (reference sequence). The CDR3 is CAWTGNSPLHF. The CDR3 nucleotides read TGTGCCTGGACAGGCAACTCACCCCTCCACTTT.

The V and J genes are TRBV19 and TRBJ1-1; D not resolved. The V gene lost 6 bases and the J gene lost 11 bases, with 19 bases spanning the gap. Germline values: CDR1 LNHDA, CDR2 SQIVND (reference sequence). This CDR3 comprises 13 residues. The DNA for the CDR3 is TGTGCCAGTAGCGATGAGAGCCCCCCAGAGGCTTTCTTT. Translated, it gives CASSDESPPEAFF.

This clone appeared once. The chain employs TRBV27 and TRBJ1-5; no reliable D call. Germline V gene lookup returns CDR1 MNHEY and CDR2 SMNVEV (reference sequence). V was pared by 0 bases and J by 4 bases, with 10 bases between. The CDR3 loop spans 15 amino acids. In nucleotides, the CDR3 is TGTGCCAGCAGTTTATCCGACACAGCAAATCAGCCCCAGCATTTT. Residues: CASSLSDTANQPQHF.

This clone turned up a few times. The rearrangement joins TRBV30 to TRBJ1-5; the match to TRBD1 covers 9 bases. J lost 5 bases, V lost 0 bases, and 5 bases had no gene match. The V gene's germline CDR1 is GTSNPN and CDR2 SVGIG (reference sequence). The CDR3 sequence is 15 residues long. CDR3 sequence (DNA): TGTGCCTGGAGTGTCCCGGGACAGGGCGATCAGCCCCAGCATTTT. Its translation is CAWSVPGQGDQPQHF. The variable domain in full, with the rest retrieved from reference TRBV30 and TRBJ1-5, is SQTIHQWPATLVQPVGSPLSLECTVEGTSNPNLYWYRQAAGRGLQLLFYSVGIGQISSEVPQNLSASRPQDRQFILSSKKLLLSDSGFYLCAWSVPGQGDQPQHFGDGTRLSIL.

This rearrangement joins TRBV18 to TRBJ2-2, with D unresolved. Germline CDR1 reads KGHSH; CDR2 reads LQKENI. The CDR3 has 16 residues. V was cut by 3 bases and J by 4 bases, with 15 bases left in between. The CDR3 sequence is CASSPSGSPGTGELFF. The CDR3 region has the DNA TGTGCCAGCTCACCGTCCGGATCCCCGGGCACCGGGGAGCTGTTTTTT.

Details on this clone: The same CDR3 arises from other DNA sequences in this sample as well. CDR3 sequence: CAWSADRGLYEQYF. The CDR3 coding sequence is TGTGCCTGGAGTGCGGACAGGGGGCTTTACGAGCAGTACTTC. The chain combines TRBV30 with TRBJ2-7; 11 bases are shared with TRBD1. The V gene's germline CDR1 is GTSNPN and CDR2 SVGIG (reference sequence). The J segment lost 4 bases and the V segment lost 1 base, leaving 3 bases of the junction unmatched. This CDR3 region has 14 residues.

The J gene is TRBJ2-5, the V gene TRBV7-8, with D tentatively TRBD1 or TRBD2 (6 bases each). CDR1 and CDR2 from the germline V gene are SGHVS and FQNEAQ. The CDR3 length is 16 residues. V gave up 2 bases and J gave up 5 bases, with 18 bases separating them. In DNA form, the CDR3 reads TGTGCCAGCAGCTTAATAGGGGGGTCAGTCGGCGAGACCCAGTACTTC. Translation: CASSLIGGSVGETQYF.

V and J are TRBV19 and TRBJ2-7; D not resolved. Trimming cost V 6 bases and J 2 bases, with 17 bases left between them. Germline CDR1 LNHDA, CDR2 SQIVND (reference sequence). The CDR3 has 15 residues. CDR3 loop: CASSPIDRGPYEQYF. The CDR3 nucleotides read TGTGCCAGTAGCCCCATAGACCGTGGGCCCTACGAGCAGTACTTC.

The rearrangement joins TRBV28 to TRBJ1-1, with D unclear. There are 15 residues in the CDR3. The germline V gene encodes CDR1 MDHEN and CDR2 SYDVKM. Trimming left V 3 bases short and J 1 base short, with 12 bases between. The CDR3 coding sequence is TGTGCCAGCAGTTTTAAGCCGGGCGGGAACACTGAAGCTTTCTTT. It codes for CASSFKPGGNTEAFF. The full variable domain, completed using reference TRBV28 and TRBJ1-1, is DVKVTQSSRYLVKRTGEKVFLECVQDMDHENMFWYRQDPGLGLRLIYFSYDVKMKEKGDIPEGYSVSREKKERFSLILESASTNQTSMYLCASSFKPGGNTEAFFGQGTRLTVV.

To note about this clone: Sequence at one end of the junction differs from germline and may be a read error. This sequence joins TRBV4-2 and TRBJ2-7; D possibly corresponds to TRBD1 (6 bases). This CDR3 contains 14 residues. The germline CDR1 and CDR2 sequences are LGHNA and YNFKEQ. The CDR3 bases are TGTGCCAGCGGCCAAGGGGGAGATTCCTACGAGCAGTACTTC. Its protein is CASGQGGDSYEQYF.

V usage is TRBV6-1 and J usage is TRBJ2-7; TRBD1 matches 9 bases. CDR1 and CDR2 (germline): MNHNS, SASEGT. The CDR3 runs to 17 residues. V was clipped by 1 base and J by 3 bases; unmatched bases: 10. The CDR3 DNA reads TGTGCCAGCAGTGAAGGGTCGGGACAGGGTTTCAGCTACGAGCAGTACTTC. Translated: CASSEGSGQGFSYEQYF.

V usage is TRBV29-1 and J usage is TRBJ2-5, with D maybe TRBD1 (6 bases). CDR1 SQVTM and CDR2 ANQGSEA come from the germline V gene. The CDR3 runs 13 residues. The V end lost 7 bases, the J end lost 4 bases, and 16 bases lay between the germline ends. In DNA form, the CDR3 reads TGCAGCGCCACAGGGACCGCAAGAGAGACCCAGTACTTC. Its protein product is CSATGTARETQYF.

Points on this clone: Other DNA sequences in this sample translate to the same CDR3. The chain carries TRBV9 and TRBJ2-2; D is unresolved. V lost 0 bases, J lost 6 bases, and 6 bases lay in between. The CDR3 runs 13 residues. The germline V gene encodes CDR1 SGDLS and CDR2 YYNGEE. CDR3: CASSVVSSGELFF. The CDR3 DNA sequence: TGTGCCAGCAGCGTAGTCAGCTCCGGGGAGCTGTTTTTT.

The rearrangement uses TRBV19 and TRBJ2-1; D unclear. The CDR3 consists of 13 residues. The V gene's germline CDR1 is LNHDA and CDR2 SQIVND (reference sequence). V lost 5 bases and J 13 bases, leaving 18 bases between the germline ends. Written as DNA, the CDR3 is TGTGCCAGTAGTTTAGTTTTGTATTCCCCACAGTTCTTC. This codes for CASSLVLYSPQFF.

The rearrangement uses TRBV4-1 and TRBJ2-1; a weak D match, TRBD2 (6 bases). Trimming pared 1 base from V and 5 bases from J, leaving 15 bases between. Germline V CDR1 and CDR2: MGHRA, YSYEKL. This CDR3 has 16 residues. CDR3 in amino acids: CASSQAEGIVHNEQFF. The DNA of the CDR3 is TGCGCCAGCAGCCAAGCGGAGGGTATAGTCCACAATGAGCAGTTCTTC.

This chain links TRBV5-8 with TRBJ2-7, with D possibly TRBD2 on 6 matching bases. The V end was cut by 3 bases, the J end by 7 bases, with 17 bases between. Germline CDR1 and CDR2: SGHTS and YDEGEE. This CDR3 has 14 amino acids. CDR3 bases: TGTGCCAGCAGCTCCCTGCGGGGCCTAAGGGAGCAGTACTTC. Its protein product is CASSSLRGLREQYF.

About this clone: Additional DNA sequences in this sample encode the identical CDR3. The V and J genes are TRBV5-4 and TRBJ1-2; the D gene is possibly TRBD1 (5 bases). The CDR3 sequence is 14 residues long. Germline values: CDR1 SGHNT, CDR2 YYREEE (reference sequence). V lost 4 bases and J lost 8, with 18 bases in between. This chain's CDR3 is CASSPGKGQGGYTF. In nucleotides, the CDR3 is TGTGCCAGCAGCCCCGGGAAGGGGCAAGGGGGCTACACCTTC.